This TCR beta chain was captured by sequencing in a study of molecular identifiers for immune sequencing clone quantification. In the study overall: Five aliquots were made in replicates from the RNA of about 20,000 or 100,000 naive CD8 cells, and four were sequenced.

This clonotype was recorded a few times. From the PCR reads, TCRdb called clonotypes with MiXCR, one entry per CDR3 protein. The sample consists of approximately 36,000 distinct CDR3 sequences, approximately 17% of them appearing once. Sequencing input: naive CD8+ T cells from blood, with Jurkat cell RNA spiked in. Regarding subset: FACS-sorted CD8+CD4-CCR7+CD45RA+ naive T cells. This TCR was recovered from a human donor in good health. Some libraries in this study had Jurkat cell RNA spiked in.

CDR3: CASSLGQLGARNEQFF. The CDR3 DNA follows: TGTGCCAGCAGCTTAGGGCAGCTAGGGGCGCGCAATGAGCAGTTCTTC. The chain is built from TRBV7-8 and TRBJ2-1, with D possibly matching TRBD1 (5 bases). V dropped 1 base and J dropped 6 bases, with 16 bases sitting between them. The V gene's germline CDR1 is SGHVS and CDR2 FQNEAQ. The CDR3 runs 16 residues.